Shown below are 21 T cell receptor beta chains from a single sample sequenced in a study of blood T cells in healthy people across ages (dated by TCRdb to the mid-2010s). Libraries were prepared through 5' RACE. The listed sequencing device is Illumina HiSeq 2500. A second PCR of about 7 to 12 cycles was performed with a sample-barcoded 5' primer and a J-beta primer mix. TCRdb trimmed the raw reads at Q25, called clones with MiXCR and kept productive beta chains. CDR3 protein duplicates are merged, each entry listing the most common genes and DNA. This sample has about 1 million distinct CDR3 sequences in its table, and under 55% of those were observed once. The top ten hold 18% of the sample. Sequenced input: blood. The receptors here all came from an older woman in good health.

The chain carries TRBV3-1 and TRBJ2-6; perhaps TRBD1 as D (5 bases). CDR1 LGHDT and CDR2 YNNKEL come from the germline V gene (reference sequence). V shed 5 bases and J shed 2 bases, with 10 bases lying between them. CDR3 size: 15 residues. The CDR3, as DNA: TGTGCCAGCAGCTACCCGACAGCTGGGGCCAACGTCCTGACTTTC. It yields the protein CASSYPTAGANVLTF.

V is TRBV5-6 and J is TRBJ2-1; 8 bases are shared with TRBD2. Germline V gene data show CDR1 as SGHDT and CDR2 as YYEEEE. The V and J ends lost 0 bases and 3 bases, in that order; junction bases with no gene match: 14. This CDR3 spans 19 amino acids. The CDR3, as DNA: TGTGCCAGCAGCTTGGGCCGTGGACTAGCACCTTTCCTCTACAATGAGCAGTTCTTC. Amino acids: CASSLGRGLAPFLYNEQFF.

This clonotype showed up just a few times. This sequence joins TRBV10-1 and TRBJ2-1; D perhaps matches TRBD2 (5 bases). Germline CDR1 is WNHNN and CDR2 is SYGVQD (reference sequence). The CDR3 consists of 14 residues. The ends were cut back, 6 bases at V and 4 bases at J, with 13 bases in the middle. The CDR3 protein is CASSSVTRYNEQFF. CDR3 bases: TGCGCCAGCAGCTCCGTCACTAGGTACAATGAGCAGTTCTTC.

The CDR3 loop is CAIREGGTGEQYF. In nucleotides, the CDR3 is TGTGCCATCAGAGAGGGTGGCACGGGCGAGCAGTACTTC. V is TRBV10-3 and J is TRBJ2-5; tentatively, D is TRBD2 (5 bases). The J call may be incorrect, as the DNA end agrees better with TRBJ2-7. CDR1 is ENHRY and CDR2 is SYGVKD in the germline V gene. The CDR3 spans 13 residues.

CDR3 amino acids: CASSPRVAANYEQYF. CDR3 sequence (DNA): TGTGCCAGCAGCCCCCGGGTAGCGGCCAACTACGAGCAGTACTTC. The V gene is TRBV7-9, the J gene TRBJ2-7; TRBD2 is a possible D gene (6 bases). This CDR3 is 15 amino acids long. Trimming took off 5 bases at V and 3 bases at J, with 17 bases between the two ends. Germline CDR1 and CDR2: SEHNR and FQNEAQ (reference sequence).

V and J are TRBV27 and TRBJ2-7, with 10 bases fitting TRBD1. Germline V CDR1 and CDR2: MNHEY, SMNVEV (reference sequence). V lost 0 bases and J lost 3; bases outside the gene matches: 2. The CDR3 has 15 amino acids. The CDR3 nucleotides are TGTGCCAGCAGTTTATCCGGGACAGGGGACTACGAGCAGTACTTC. Protein sequence: CASSLSGTGDYEQYF.

This clonotype was counted only a few times. This chain uses TRBV10-3 with TRBJ1-6; 7 bases are a match to TRBD1. There are 14 residues in the CDR3. Germline loops: CDR1 ENHRY, CDR2 SYGVKD. The ends lost 8 bases at V and 8 bases at J; junction bases unmatched: 9. CDR3 amino acids: CAIGGRQGDSPLHF. Here the CDR3 DNA reads TGTGCCATCGGGGGGCGGCAGGGGGATTCACCCCTCCACTTT.

This clonotype has just one count. The CDR3 is CSARARQAYDEQYF. The CDR3 nucleotides are TGCAGTGCTAGAGCGAGACAGGCATATGATGAGCAGTACTTC. The chain recombines TRBV20-1 with TRBJ2-7; weak D call: TRBD1 (6 bases). The CDR3 is 14 amino acids. The V gene's germline CDR1 is DFQATT and CDR2 SNEGSKA (reference sequence). V was pared by 1 base and J by 7 bases, with 17 bases between.

The J gene is TRBJ2-7, the V gene TRBV30; D unresolved. This CDR3 is built from 16 residues. From germline, CDR1 is GTSNPN and CDR2 SVGIG (reference sequence). The V and J ends lost 2 bases and 0 bases respectively, with 17 bases between them. The CDR3 DNA sequence: TGTGCCTGGAGTCCCTGGCGGCGGACCGACTCCTACGAGCAGTACTTC. Protein sequence: CAWSPWRRTDSYEQYF.

The chain recombines TRBV18 with TRBJ2-7, with 10 bases matching TRBD2. The junction had 6 bases not matched to a gene; V was cut back by 4 bases and J by 3 bases. This CDR3 has 15 residues. CDR1 and CDR2 (germline): KGHSH, LQKENI. This CDR3 reads CASSLITSGDYEQYF. CDR3 in DNA: TGTGCCAGCTCACTCATCACTAGCGGGGACTACGAGCAGTACTTC.

This clonotype was detected a few times. The chain combines TRBV5-1 with TRBJ2-1; D may be TRBD1 (6 bases). Germline V gene data show CDR1 as SGHRS and CDR2 as YFSETQ. This CDR3 is 16 amino acids long. The V and J ends lost 4 bases and 4 bases respectively, with 18 bases between them. CDR3 residues: CASSLTGGTGYNEQFF. CDR3 sequence (DNA): TGCGCCAGCAGCCTGACAGGTGGGACGGGGTACAATGAGCAGTTCTTC.

The chain is built from TRBV30 and TRBJ1-2, with no clear D. There are 14 residues in the CDR3. Germline loops: CDR1 GTSNPN, CDR2 SVGIG (reference sequence). V shed 1 base and J shed 0 bases, with 9 bases lying between them. This chain's CDR3 is CAWSATATNYGYTF. In DNA form, the CDR3 reads TGTGCCTGGAGTGCCACAGCCACTAACTATGGCTACACCTTC.

The rearrangement joins TRBV6-5 to TRBJ2-1; 9 bases fit TRBD2. V shed 2 bases and J 10 bases; nucleotides not matched to a gene: 12. The length of the CDR3 is 16 residues. CDR1 is MNHEY, CDR2 SVGAGI, per germline. This chain's CDR3 is CASSYEAGGTSFEQFF. CDR3 in DNA: TGTGCCAGCAGTTACGAAGCGGGAGGAACCTCATTCGAGCAGTTCTTC.

The chain is built from TRBV28 and TRBJ2-5; 7 positions match TRBD1. Trimming cost V 6 bases and J 4 bases; bases outside gene matches: 5. The CDR3 covers 13 residues. The germline gives CDR1 MDHEN, CDR2 SYDVKM. This CDR3 is CASRRQGRETQYF. For the CDR3, the DNA is TGTGCCAGCAGACGACAGGGCCGAGAGACCCAGTACTTC.

The chain joins TRBV10-2 to TRBJ2-3, with TRBD2 matching over 8 bases. The trim removed 3 bases at V and 2 bases at J, leaving 4 bases unmatched. The CDR3 totals 15 residues. Per germline, CDR1 WSHSY and CDR2 SAAADI. CDR3 nucleotide sequence: TGCGCCAGCAGTGATCTCGGGAGGGTCACAGATACGCAGTATTTT. Translation gives CASSDLGRVTDTQYF.

The J gene is TRBJ2-7, the V gene TRBV29-1; D is uncertain. This CDR3 has 8 residues. V was pared by 3 bases and J by 12 bases, with 6 bases between. CDR1 is SQVTM and CDR2 is ANQGSEA in the germline V gene. DNA of the CDR3: TGCAGCGTTGATGGGGTGTACTTC. Residues: CSVDGVYF.

This clonotype occurred a few times. The chain is built from TRBV20-1 and TRBJ1-1; TRBD1 aligns across 7 bases. V was pared by 6 bases and J by 2 bases, with 3 bases of the junction left unmatched. Germline CDR1 and CDR2: DFQATT and SNEGSKA (reference sequence). The CDR3 loop spans 12 amino acids. The CDR3 DNA reads TGCAGTGCGCACAGGGGCAACACTGAAGCTTTCTTT. Amino acids: CSAHRGNTEAFF.

This clonotype has a handful of counts. This CDR3 is CASSQALAGEIRYF. The CDR3 nucleotides read TGTGCCAGCAGCCAGGCCCTAGCGGGAGAAATCCGGTATTTT. The chain couples TRBV14 to TRBJ2-3, with 10 nucleotides matching TRBD2. This CDR3 region has 14 residues. With V trimmed by 3 bases and J by 14 bases, 11 bases remained unmatched. CDR1 SGHDN and CDR2 FVKESK come from the germline V gene. Using reference TRBV14 and TRBJ2-3 for the parts outside the CDR3, the full variable domain is EAGVTQFPSHSVIEKGQTVTLRCDPISGHDNLYWYRRVMGKEIKFLLHFVKESKQDESGMPNNRFLAERTGGTYSTLKVQPAELEDSGVYFCASSQALAGEIRYFGPGTRLTVL.

In regard to this clonotype: A junction end diverges from the germline sequence, so it may reflect a read error. The rearrangement uses TRBV7-3 and TRBJ2-7; D may match TRBD1 or TRBD2 (7 bases each). The CDR3 length is 16 residues. CDR1 is SGHTA and CDR2 is FQGTGA in the germline V gene. The CDR3, as DNA: TGTGCCAGCACCACCAGGGGGGCGGGAGATTCCTGCGAGCAGTACTTC. This codes for CASTTRGAGDSCEQYF.

This clonotype was detected a few times. The genes are TRBV12-3 or TRBV12-4 and TRBJ2-7; TRBD2 might be the D (6 bases). The CDR3 length is 13 residues. The V end was cut by 7 bases, the J end by 6 bases, with 16 bases between. The CDR3 spells CASTGTLTSEQYF. The CDR3 DNA reads TGTGCCAGCACCGGGACTCTCACCTCCGAGCAGTACTTC.

This clonotype was counted only a few times. V usage is TRBV7-9 and J usage is TRBJ2-5; 9 nucleotides align to TRBD2. Unmatched junction bases numbered 10, after V lost 6 bases and J lost 2 bases. Germline assignment: CDR1 SEHNR and CDR2 FQNEAQ (reference sequence). The length of the CDR3 is 16 residues. CDR3: CASSPEGLAGQETQYF. CDR3 nucleotide sequence: TGTGCCAGCAGTCCGGAAGGGCTAGCGGGACAAGAGACCCAGTACTTC.